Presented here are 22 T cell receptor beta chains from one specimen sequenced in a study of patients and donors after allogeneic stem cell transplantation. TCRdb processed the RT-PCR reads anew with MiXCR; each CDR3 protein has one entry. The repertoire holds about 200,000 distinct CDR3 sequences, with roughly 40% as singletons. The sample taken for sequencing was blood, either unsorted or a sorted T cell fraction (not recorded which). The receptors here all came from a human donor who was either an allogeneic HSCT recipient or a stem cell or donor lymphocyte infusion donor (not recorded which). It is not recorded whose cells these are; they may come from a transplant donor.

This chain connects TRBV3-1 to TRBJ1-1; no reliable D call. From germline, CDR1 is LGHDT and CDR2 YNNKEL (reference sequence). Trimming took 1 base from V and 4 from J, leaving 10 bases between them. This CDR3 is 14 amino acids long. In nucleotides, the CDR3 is TGTGCCAGCAGCCAAGTTTCCGGGTCCACTGAAGCTTTCTTT. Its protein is CASSQVSGSTEAFF.

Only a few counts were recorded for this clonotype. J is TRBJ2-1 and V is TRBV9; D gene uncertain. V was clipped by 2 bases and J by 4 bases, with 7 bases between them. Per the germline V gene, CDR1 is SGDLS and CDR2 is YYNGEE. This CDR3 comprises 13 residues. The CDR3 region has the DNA TGTGCCAGCAGCGTTGGGCAGTACAATGAGCAGTTCTTC. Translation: CASSVGQYNEQFF.

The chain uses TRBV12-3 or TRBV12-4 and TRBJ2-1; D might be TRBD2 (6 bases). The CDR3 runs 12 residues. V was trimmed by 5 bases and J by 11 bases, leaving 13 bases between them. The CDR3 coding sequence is TGTGCCAGCAGTAACCTCGCGGGACAGCAGTTCTTC. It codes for CASSNLAGQQFF.

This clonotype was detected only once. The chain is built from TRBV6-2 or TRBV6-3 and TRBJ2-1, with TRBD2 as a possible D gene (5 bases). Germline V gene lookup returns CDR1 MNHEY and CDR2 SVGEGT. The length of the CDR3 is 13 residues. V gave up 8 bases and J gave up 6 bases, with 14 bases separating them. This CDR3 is CASGETRFNEQFF. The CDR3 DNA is TGTGCCAGCGGGGAAACTAGATTCAATGAGCAGTTCTTC.

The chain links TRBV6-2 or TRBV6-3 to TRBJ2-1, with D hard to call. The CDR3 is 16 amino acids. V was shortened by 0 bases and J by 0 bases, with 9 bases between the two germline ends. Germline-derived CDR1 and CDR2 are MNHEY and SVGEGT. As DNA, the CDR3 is TGTGCCAGCAGTTACTCGCCACGAGGCTCCTACAATGAGCAGTTCTTC. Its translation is CASSYSPRGSYNEQFF.

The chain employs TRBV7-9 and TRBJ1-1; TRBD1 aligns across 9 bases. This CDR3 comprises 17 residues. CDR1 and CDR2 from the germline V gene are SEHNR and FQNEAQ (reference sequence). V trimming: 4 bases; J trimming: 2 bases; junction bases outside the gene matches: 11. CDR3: CASSSTRGGQGNTEAFF. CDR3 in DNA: TGTGCCAGCAGCTCGACGAGAGGGGGACAGGGTAACACTGAAGCTTTCTTT.

CDR3 region: CASSQDTRKHEQFF. CDR3 nucleotide sequence: TGTGCCAGCAGCCAAGACACCAGGAAACATGAGCAGTTCTTC. This chain connects TRBV14 to TRBJ2-1, with D unclear. V was clipped by 0 bases and J by 8 bases, with 11 bases between them. CDR1 is SGHDN and CDR2 is FVKESK in the germline V gene. CDR3 length: 14 amino acids.

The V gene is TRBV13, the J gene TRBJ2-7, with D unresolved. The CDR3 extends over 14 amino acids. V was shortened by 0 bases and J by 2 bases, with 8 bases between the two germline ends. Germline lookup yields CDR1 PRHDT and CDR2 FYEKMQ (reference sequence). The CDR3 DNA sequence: TGTGCCAGCAGCTTAGGTAGTGGAGCCTACGAGCAGTACTTC. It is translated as CASSLGSGAYEQYF.

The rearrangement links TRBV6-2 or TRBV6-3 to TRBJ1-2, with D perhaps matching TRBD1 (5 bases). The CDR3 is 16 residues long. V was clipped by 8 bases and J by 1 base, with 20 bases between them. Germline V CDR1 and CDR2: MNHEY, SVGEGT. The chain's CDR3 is CASEGPTALFNYGYTF. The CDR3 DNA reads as TGTGCCAGCGAGGGGCCGACAGCCCTATTTAACTATGGCTACACCTTC.

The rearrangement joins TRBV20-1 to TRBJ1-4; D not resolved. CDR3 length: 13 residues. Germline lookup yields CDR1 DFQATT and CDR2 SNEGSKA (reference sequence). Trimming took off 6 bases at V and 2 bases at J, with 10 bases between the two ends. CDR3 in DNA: TGCAGTGCCCAGGACCGCACTAATGAAAAACTGTTTTTT. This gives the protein CSAQDRTNEKLFF.

The CDR3 spells CASSGGGNNEQFF. The CDR3, as DNA: TGTGCCAGCAGCGGCGGGGGGAACAATGAGCAGTTCTTC. The chain joins TRBV5-6 to TRBJ2-1; TRBD2 agrees at 8 bases. This CDR3 has 13 residues. J was trimmed by 5 bases and V by 4 bases; bases with no gene match: 2. Germline V gene data show CDR1 as SGHDT and CDR2 as YYEEEE.

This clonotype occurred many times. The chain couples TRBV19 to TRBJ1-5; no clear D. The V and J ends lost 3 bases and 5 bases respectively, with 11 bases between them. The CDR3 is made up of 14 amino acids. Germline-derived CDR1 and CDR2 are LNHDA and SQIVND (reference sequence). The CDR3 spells CASSISEGDQPQHF. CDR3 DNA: TGTGCCAGTAGTATTTCGGAAGGCGATCAGCCCCAGCATTTT.

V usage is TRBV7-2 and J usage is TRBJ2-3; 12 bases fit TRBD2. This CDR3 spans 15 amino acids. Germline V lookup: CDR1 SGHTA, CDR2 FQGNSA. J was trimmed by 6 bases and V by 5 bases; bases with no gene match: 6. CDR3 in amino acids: CASSIRTSGADTQYF. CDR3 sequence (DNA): TGTGCCAGCAGCATACGGACTAGCGGGGCGGATACGCAGTATTTT.

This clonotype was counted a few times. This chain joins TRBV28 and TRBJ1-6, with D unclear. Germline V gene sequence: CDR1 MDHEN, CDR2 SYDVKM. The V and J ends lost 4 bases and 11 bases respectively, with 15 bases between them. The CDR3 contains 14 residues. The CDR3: CASSSRILTPPLHF. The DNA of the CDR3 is TGTGCCAGCAGTTCTCGGATTCTCACTCCACCCCTCCACTTT.

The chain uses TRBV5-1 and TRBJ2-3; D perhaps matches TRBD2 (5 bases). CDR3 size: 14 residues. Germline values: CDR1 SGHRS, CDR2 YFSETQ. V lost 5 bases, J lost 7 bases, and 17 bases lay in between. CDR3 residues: CASSQEIAPYTQYF. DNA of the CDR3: TGCGCCAGCAGTCAGGAAATAGCGCCATATACGCAGTATTTT.

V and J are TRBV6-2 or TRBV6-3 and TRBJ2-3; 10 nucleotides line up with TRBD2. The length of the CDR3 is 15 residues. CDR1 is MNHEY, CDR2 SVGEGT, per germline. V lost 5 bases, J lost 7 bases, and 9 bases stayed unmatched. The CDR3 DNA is TGTGCCAGCAGTCGACTAGCGGGCACCGGGAATACGCAGTATTTT. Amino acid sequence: CASSRLAGTGNTQYF.

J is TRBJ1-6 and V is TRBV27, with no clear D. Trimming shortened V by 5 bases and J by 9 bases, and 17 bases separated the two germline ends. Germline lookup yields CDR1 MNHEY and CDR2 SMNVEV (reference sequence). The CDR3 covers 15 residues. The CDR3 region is CASSIDGIRPSPLHF. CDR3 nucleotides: TGTGCCAGCAGTATAGATGGGATTCGACCTTCACCCCTCCACTTT.

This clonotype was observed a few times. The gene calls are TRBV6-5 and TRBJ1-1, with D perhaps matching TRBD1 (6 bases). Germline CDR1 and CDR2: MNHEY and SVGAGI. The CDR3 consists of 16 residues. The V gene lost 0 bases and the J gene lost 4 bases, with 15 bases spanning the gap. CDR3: CASSYSFTGAVTEAFF. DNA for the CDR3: TGTGCCAGCAGTTACTCGTTTACGGGGGCGGTCACTGAAGCTTTCTTT.

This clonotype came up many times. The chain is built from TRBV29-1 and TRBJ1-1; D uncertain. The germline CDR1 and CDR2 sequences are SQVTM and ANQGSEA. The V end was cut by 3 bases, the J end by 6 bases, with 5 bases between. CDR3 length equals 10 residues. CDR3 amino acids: CSVEKSEAFF. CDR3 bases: TGCAGCGTTGAGAAGTCTGAAGCTTTCTTT.

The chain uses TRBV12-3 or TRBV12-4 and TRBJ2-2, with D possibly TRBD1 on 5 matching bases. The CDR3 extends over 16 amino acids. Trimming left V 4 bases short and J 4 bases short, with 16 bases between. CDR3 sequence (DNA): TGTGCCAGCAGTTCCCCCAGGGTTACGACCACCGGGGAGCTGTTTTTT. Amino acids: CASSSPRVTTTGELFF.

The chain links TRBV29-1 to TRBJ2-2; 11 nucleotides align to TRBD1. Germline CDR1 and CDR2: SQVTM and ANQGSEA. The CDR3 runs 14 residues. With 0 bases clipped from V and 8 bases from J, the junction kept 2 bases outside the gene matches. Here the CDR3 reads CSVEEGQGAGELFF. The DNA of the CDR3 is TGCAGCGTTGAAGAAGGACAGGGGGCAGGGGAGCTGTTTTTT.

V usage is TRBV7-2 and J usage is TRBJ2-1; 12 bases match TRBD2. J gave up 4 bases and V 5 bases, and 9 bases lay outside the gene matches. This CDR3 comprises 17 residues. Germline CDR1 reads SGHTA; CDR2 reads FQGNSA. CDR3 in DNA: TGTGCCAGCAGCCGGAGGACTAGCGGGGAATTATACAATGAGCAGTTCTTC. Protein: CASSRRTSGELYNEQFF. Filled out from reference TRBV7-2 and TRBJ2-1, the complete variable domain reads GAGVSQSPSNKVTEKGKDVELRCDPISGHTALYWYRQSLGQGLEFLIYFQGNSAPDKSGLPSDRFSAERTGGSVSTLTIQRTQQEDSAVYLCASSRRTSGELYNEQFFGPGTRLTVL.